What follows is one T cell receptor beta chain and its context. The CDR3 sequence is 12 residues long. CDR1 is LNHDA, CDR2 SQIVND, per germline (reference sequence). Trimming left V 4 bases short and J 8 bases short, with 8 bases between. This sample was taken from a study of blood T cell repertoires in COVID-19. For the study at large: The United States, Italy and Spain provided the acute and convalescent COVID-19 samples.

Study processing details: Nucleated cell counts were estimated from reference gene primer amplification. Data came from immunoSEQ multiplex PCR; TCRdb stores just in-frame clones and leaves some out. V and J calls and clone size are given by that table; D and trimming were obtained from the DNA. The sample consists of approximately 260,000 clones, 80% to 90% of them appearing once. Sample: peripheral blood. The origin of this receptor is a woman in her 70s with acute or convalescent COVID-19. The V call is TRBV19, the J call TRBJ2-2; D ambiguous. This CDR3 reads CASSRQAGELFF. CDR3 coding DNA: TGTGCCAGTAGTAGGCAGGCTGGGGAGCTGTTTTTT. Drawing the rest from reference TRBV19 and TRBJ2-2, the complete variable domain is DGGITQSPKYLFRKEGQNVTLSCEQNLNHDAMYWYRQDPGQGLRLIYYSQIVNDFQKGDIAEGYSVSREKKESFPLTVTSAQKNPTAFYLCASSRQAGELFFGEGSRLTVL.